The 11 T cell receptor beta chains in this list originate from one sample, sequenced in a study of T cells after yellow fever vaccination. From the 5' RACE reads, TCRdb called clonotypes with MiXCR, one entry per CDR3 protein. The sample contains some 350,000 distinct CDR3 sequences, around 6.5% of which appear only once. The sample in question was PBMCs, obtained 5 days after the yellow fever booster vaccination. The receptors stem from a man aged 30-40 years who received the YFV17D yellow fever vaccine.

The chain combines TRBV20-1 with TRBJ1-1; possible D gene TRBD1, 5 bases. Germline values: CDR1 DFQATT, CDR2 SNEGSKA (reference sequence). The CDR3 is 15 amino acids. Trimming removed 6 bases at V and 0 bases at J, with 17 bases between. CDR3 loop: CSATGGGRMNTEAFF. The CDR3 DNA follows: TGCAGTGCCACGGGGGGAGGCCGCATGAACACTGAAGCTTTCTTT.

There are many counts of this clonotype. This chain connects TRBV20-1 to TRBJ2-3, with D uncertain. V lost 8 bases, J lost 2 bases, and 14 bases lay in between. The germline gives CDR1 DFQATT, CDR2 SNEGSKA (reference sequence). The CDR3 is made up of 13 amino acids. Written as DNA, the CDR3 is TGCAGTTCCCCCCGAGCGCCCACAGATACGCAGTATTTT. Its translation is CSSPRAPTDTQYF.

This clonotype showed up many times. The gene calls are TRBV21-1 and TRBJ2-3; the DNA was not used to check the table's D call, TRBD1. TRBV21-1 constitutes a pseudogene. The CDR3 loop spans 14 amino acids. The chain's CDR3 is CASSKVSRGDTQYF. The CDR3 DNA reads TGTGCCAGCAGCAAAGTTTCGAGGGGCGATACGCAGTATTTT.

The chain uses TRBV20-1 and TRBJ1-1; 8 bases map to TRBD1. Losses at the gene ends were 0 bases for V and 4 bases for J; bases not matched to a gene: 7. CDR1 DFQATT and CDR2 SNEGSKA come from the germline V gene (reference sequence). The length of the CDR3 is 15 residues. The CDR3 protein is CSARDFQGAGTEAFF. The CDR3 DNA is TGCAGTGCTAGAGATTTCCAGGGGGCTGGCACTGAAGCTTTCTTT.

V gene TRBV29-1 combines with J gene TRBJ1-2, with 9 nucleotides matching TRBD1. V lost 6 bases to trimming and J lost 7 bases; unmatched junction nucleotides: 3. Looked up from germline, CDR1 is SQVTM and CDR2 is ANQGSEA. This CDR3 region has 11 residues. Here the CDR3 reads CSVTGGGGYTF. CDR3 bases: TGCAGCGTCACAGGGGGCGGTGGCTACACCTTC.

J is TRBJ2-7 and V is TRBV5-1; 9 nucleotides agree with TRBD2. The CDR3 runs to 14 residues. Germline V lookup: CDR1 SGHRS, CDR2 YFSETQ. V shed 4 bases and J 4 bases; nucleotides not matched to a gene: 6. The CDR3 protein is CASSRGTSRYEQYF. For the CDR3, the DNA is TGCGCCAGCAGCCGCGGGACTAGCCGTTACGAGCAGTACTTC. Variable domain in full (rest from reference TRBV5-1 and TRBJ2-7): KAGVTQTPRYLIKTRGQQVTLSCSPISGHRSVSWYQQTPGQGLQFLFEYFSETQRNKGNFPGRFSGRQFSNSRSEMNVSTLELGDSALYLCASSRGTSRYEQYFGPGTRLTVT.

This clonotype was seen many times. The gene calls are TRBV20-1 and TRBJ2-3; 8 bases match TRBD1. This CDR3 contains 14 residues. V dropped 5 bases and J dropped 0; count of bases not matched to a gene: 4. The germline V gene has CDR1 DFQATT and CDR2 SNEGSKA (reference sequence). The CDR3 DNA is TGCAGTGCTTCCGGGACAGGTAGCACAGATACGCAGTATTTT. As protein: CSASGTGSTDTQYF.

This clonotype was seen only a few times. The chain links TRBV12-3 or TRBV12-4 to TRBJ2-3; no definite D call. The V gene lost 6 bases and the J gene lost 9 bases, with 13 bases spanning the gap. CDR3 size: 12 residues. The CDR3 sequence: CASSLDSITQYF. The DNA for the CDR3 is TGTGCCAGCAGCCTTGACTCAATAACGCAGTATTTT.

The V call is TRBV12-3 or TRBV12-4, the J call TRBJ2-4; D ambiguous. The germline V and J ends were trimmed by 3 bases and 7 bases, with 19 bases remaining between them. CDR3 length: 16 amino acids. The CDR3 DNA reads TGTGCCAGCAGTTTGCCGTCCGTGGGGATGGGGAACATTCAGTACTTC. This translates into CASSLPSVGMGNIQYF.

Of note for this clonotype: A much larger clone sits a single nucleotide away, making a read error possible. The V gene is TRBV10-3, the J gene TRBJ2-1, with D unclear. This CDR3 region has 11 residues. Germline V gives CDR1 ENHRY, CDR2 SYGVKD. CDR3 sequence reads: CSISDLREQFF. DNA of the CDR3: TGTTCCATCAGTGATCTTAGGGAGCAGTTCTTC.

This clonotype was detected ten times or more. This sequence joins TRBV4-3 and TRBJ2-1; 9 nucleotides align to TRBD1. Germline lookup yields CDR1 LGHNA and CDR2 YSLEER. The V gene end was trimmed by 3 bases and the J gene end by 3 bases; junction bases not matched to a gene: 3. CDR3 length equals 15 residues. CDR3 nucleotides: TGCGCCAGCAGCCAGAGGGACAGGGTCTACAATGAGCAGTTCTTC. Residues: CASSQRDRVYNEQFF.